This T cell receptor beta chain stems from a study of blood T cell repertoires in COVID-19. Study-level information: Researchers got acute and convalescent COVID-19 samples from the United States, Italy and Spain.

The V gene end was trimmed by 6 bases and the J gene end by 9 bases; junction bases not matched to a gene: 11. The germline V gene encodes CDR1 MNHNS and CDR2 SASEGT. The CDR3 contains 16 residues. Per the original data handling: By means of reference gene primer amplification, nucleated cell counts were estimated. TCRdb's copy holds only in-frame clones and misses some; the assay was immunoSEQ multiplex PCR. V and J calls and clone size come straight from that table; D and trimming were deduced from the DNA. The profile shows over 200,000 clones, about 90% of them singletons. The sequencing sample was made of peripheral blood. The chain has TRBV6-1 and TRBJ1-6, with TRBD1 matching 10 bases. This TCR derives from a man younger than 35 with active or convalescent COVID-19. The CDR3 here is CASSETGQGFRSPLHF. The CDR3 DNA follows: TGTGCCAGCAGCGAAACGGGACAGGGGTTCCGTTCACCCCTCCACTTT.